This T cell receptor (beta chain) is drawn from a study of T-cell reconstitution after alpha-beta-depleted transplantation in children. Germline V gene sequence: CDR1 MNHEY, CDR2 SMNVEV (reference sequence). CDR3 length equals 13 residues. V gave up 4 bases and J gave up 3 bases, with 6 bases separating them. Using unique molecular identifiers, the investigators prepared the TCRbeta library. Using its own MiXCR run on the PCR reads, TCRdb lists one record per CDR3 protein. Of some 500,000 distinct CDR3 sequences in the sample, 32% were seen once. The chain uses TRBV27 and TRBJ2-2, with unresolved D. The TCR comes from a human donor who donated a stem cell graft to a child with aplastic anemia. The specimen was PBMCs from the stem cell graft donor, collected from the stem cell graft. This CDR3 reads CASSSLYTGELFF. CDR3 nucleotides: TGTGCCAGCAGTTCTCTGTACACCGGGGAGCTGTTTTTT.